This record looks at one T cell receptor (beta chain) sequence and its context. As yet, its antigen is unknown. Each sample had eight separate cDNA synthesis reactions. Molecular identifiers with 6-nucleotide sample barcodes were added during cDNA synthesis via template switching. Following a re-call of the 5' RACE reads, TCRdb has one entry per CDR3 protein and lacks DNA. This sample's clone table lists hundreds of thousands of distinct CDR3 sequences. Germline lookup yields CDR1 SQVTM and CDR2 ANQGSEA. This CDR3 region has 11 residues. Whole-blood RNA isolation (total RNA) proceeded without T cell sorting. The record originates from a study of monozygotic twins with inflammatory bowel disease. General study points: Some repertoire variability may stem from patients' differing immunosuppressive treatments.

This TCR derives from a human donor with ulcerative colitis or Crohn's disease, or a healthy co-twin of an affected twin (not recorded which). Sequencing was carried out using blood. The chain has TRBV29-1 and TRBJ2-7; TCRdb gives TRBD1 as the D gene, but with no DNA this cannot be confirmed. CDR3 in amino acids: CSVSRGGEQYF.